This T cell receptor beta chain was sequenced during a study of T cells in Graves' hyperthyroidism and ophthalmopathy. General study findings and limits: Most thyroid clonotypes with frequency above 0.001 were detected in blood. A model of 13 V-J pairs discriminated ophthalmopathy from stable hyperthyroidism.

Diagnosis rested on symptoms, serum thyroxine and TRAb, thyroid ultrasound, and orbital computed tomography. Isolation of PBMCs was performed on about 9.9 ml fresh peripheral blood. To note about this clonotype: Its antigen is unknown.

Germline lookup yields CDR1 SGHAT and CDR2 FQNNGV. CDR3 length equals 15 residues. The V and J ends lost 4 bases and 3 bases, in that order; junction bases with no gene match: 4. From RNA transcripts, TCR beta CDR3 regions were amplified. RT-PCR in the first round (using the HTBI primer set) targeted the TCR CDR3. TCRdb re-derived calls from the multiplex PCR reads in MiXCR, one entry per CDR3 protein. The sample includes fewer than 700,000 distinct CDR3 sequences, 15% to 20% seen only once; the top ten take less than 4.5%. The rearrangement joins TRBV11-2 to TRBJ1-4; 8 bases align to TRBD1. The source of this sequence is a woman younger than 45 with Graves' hyperthyroidism. The material sequenced was blood. CDR3 amino acids: CASSSHRGANEKLFF. The CDR3 DNA sequence: TGTGCCAGCAGCTCACACAGGGGGGCTAATGAAAAACTGTTTTTT.